This entry lists 22 T cell receptor beta chains sequenced from one sample in a study of human T cells and chemical hapten exposure. One entry per CDR3 protein, called by TCRdb with MiXCR from the RACE reads. The data hold 95,000 or so distinct CDR3 sequences, with roughly a tenth observed a single time. Time point here: patch test 1, 2 weeks after DPC sensitization. This sample's treatment: therapeutic diphenylcyclopropenone sensitization with weekly scalp DPC. Material: whole blood, obtained in connection with sensitization to the hapten diphenylcyclopropenone (DPC). Receptor source: a man aged 40-49 years with alopecia areata. Some clones in this sample may be carry-over from other donors' samples.

This clonotype was observed a few times. The V call is TRBV14, the J call TRBJ2-3; D might be TRBD2 (5 bases). Germline CDR1 reads SGHDN; CDR2 reads FVKESK. Trimming stripped 1 base from V and 0 bases from J, with 8 bases between. This CDR3 is built from 15 residues. This chain's CDR3 is CASSQVRASTDTQYF. CDR3 nucleotides: TGTGCCAGCAGCCAAGTGCGGGCCAGCACAGATACGCAGTATTTT.

This clonotype has more than one count but fewer than ten. V usage is TRBV13 and J usage is TRBJ2-3; 7 bases fit TRBD2. The CDR3 is 14 amino acids. CDR1 is PRHDT, CDR2 FYEKMQ, per germline (reference sequence). V lost 1 base and J lost 5; bases outside the gene matches: 3. In DNA form, the CDR3 reads TGTGCCAGCAGCTTAGCCGGACTAGAAGATACGCAGTATTTT. This sequence encodes CASSLAGLEDTQYF.

This sequence joins TRBV7-3 and TRBJ2-1, with no clear D. V lost 2 bases and J 5 bases, leaving 10 bases between the germline ends. The CDR3 is 14 residues long. CDR1 and CDR2 (germline): SGHTA, FQGTGA. CDR3 in DNA: TGTGCCAGCAGCTTATTCCCCGTTAACAATGAGCAGTTCTTC. It codes for CASSLFPVNNEQFF.

J is TRBJ2-2 and V is TRBV5-1, with TRBD2 as a possible D gene (6 bases). In germline, CDR1 is SGHRS, CDR2 YFSETQ. The CDR3 is 15 amino acids. Between the trimmed V and J ends, which lost 7 bases and 2 bases, there was a span of 15 bases. The CDR3 region is CASQAGYSNTGELFF. CDR3 nucleotide sequence: TGCGCCAGCCAAGCGGGTTATTCCAACACCGGGGAGCTGTTTTTT.

This clonotype has only a few counts. The rearrangement links TRBV9 to TRBJ2-5; 7 bases map to TRBD1. This CDR3 has 15 residues. Trimming took 1 base from V and 4 from J; bases not matched to a gene: 7. The germline gives CDR1 SGDLS, CDR2 YYNGEE. Here the CDR3 reads CASSVRGGVGETQYF. CDR3 in DNA: TGTGCCAGCAGCGTAAGAGGGGGCGTGGGAGAGACCCAGTACTTC.

This clonotype was counted a few times. The rearrangement uses TRBV19 and TRBJ2-1; the D gene is possibly TRBD2 (5 bases). Deletions cut 4 bases from V and 13 bases from J, with 17 bases between. This CDR3 region has 13 residues. Germline-derived CDR1 and CDR2 are LNHDA and SQIVND (reference sequence). The CDR3 here is CASSKALADVQFF. The CDR3 bases are TGTGCCAGTAGTAAAGCGCTAGCCGATGTCCAGTTCTTC.

This clonotype showed up many times. This chain connects TRBV3-1 to TRBJ1-6, with 7 nucleotides matching TRBD1. From germline, CDR1 is LGHDT and CDR2 YNNKEL (reference sequence). The CDR3 is 14 amino acids. The J segment lost 8 bases and the V segment lost 9 bases, leaving 10 bases of the junction unmatched. CDR3 loop: CASGPRDRYSPLHF. Written as DNA, the CDR3 is TGTGCCAGTGGCCCGCGGGACAGATATTCACCCCTCCACTTT.

This clonotype was recorded at least ten times. This sequence joins TRBV12-3 or TRBV12-4 and TRBJ2-7, with no clear D. The CDR3 totals 13 residues. The V end lost 3 bases, the J end lost 7 bases, and 13 bases lay between the germline ends. The CDR3: CASSFMASQEQYV. For the CDR3, the DNA is TGTGCCAGCAGTTTTATGGCCTCTCAAGAGCAGTACGTC.

The rearrangement uses TRBV28 and TRBJ2-5, with 12 bases aligning to TRBD2. In germline, CDR1 is MDHEN, CDR2 SYDVKM. Trimming at V came to 5 bases and at J to 1 base, leaving 17 bases not matched to a gene. The CDR3 has 20 residues. CDR3 loop: CASSLAGLAGSLGSQETQYF. Here the CDR3 DNA reads TGTGCCAGCAGTCTGGCGGGACTAGCGGGCTCGCTGGGCTCCCAAGAGACCCAGTACTTC.

The chain couples TRBV20-1 to TRBJ2-3; D gene uncertain. V lost 4 bases and J 2 bases, leaving 4 bases between the germline ends. This CDR3 has 11 residues. Germline assignment: CDR1 DFQATT and CDR2 SNEGSKA (reference sequence). The CDR3 DNA follows: TGCAGTGCTACATACACAGATACGCAGTATTTT. Translated, it gives CSATYTDTQYF.

The chain joins TRBV30 to TRBJ1-2; D not certain. Germline CDR1 is GTSNPN and CDR2 is SVGIG (reference sequence). The CDR3 contains 13 residues. With 8 bases removed from V and 2 bases from J, the gap between germline ends came to 15 bases. CDR3 amino acids: CAMSGLPNYGYTF. The CDR3 region has the DNA TGTGCCATGTCGGGCCTGCCAAACTATGGCTACACCTTC.

V gene TRBV6-1 combines with J gene TRBJ2-7, with 8 bases identical to TRBD1. Looked up from germline, CDR1 is MNHNS and CDR2 is SASEGT. The CDR3 covers 13 residues. The V segment lost 6 bases and the J segment 5 bases; nucleotides outside the gene matches: 6. The CDR3 DNA sequence: TGTGCCAGCAGCGGACAGGGAATCAACGAGCAGTACTTC. As protein: CASSGQGINEQYF.

The rearrangement links TRBV4-3 to TRBJ1-5; D is unclear. Trimming removed 0 bases at V and 3 bases at J, with 9 bases between. CDR3 size: 15 residues. CDR1 is LGHNA and CDR2 is YSLEER in the germline V gene. The CDR3 loop is CASSQDAGYNQPQHF. CDR3 nucleotides: TGCGCCAGCAGCCAAGACGCGGGGTACAATCAGCCCCAGCATTTT.

This chain joins TRBV12-3 or TRBV12-4 and TRBJ2-1; possibly TRBD1 for D (5 bases). V was pared by 3 bases and J by 8 bases, with 14 bases between. The CDR3 sequence is 14 residues long. CDR3 in amino acids: CASSLSGFVDEQFF. As DNA, the CDR3 is TGTGCCAGCAGTTTGTCAGGGTTCGTCGATGAGCAGTTCTTC.

This clonotype has more than one count but fewer than ten. The chain links TRBV20-1 to TRBJ1-4; no definite D call. The V end was cut by 0 bases, the J end by 0 bases, with 8 bases between. Looked up from germline, CDR1 is DFQATT and CDR2 is SNEGSKA (reference sequence). This CDR3 has 15 residues. The CDR3 DNA is TGCAGTGCTAGAGATAGAACAGCAACTAATGAAAAACTGTTTTTT. It encodes CSARDRTATNEKLFF.

The rearrangement uses TRBV19 and TRBJ1-6; 8 bases align to TRBD1. V gave up 5 bases and J gave up 10 bases; unmatched junction bases: 4. The CDR3 length is 13 residues. Germline lookup yields CDR1 LNHDA and CDR2 SQIVND (reference sequence). CDR3: CASSLDRASPLHF. CDR3 bases: TGTGCCAGTAGTTTGGACAGGGCCTCACCCCTCCACTTT.

This chain's CDR3 is CSVGRLGTGELFF. DNA of the CDR3: TGCAGCGTTGGCAGGCTGGGGACCGGGGAGCTGTTTTTT. This sequence joins TRBV29-1 and TRBJ2-2, with unresolved D. Germline-derived CDR1 and CDR2 are SQVTM and ANQGSEA. There are 13 residues in the CDR3. V was cut by 4 bases and J by 5 bases, with 11 bases left in between.

The chain carries TRBV6-6 and TRBJ1-1, with 9 bases identical to TRBD1. Looked up from germline, CDR1 is MNHNY and CDR2 is SVGAGI (reference sequence). The CDR3 contains 14 residues. Trimming at V came to 7 bases and at J to 1 base, leaving 4 bases not matched to a gene. CDR3 sequence reads: CASIVDRGNTEAFF. In DNA, the CDR3 is TGTGCCAGCATTGTGGACAGGGGGAACACTGAAGCTTTCTTT.

The chain combines TRBV28 with TRBJ1-5; 9 bases are a match to TRBD1. Trimming took 4 bases from V and 3 from J; bases not matched to a gene: 7. In germline, CDR1 is MDHEN, CDR2 SYDVKM. This CDR3 has 16 residues. This CDR3 reads CASSSWDRELNQPQHF. In DNA, the CDR3 is TGTGCCAGCAGTTCCTGGGACAGGGAACTCAATCAGCCCCAGCATTTT.

This sequence joins TRBV11-1 and TRBJ1-1; maybe TRBD1 (6 bases). CDR1 and CDR2 (germline): SGHAT, FQDESV (reference sequence). The CDR3 totals 16 residues. V lost 3 bases, J lost 3 bases, and 17 bases lay in between. CDR3 DNA: TGTGCCAGCAGCTTGAGGGGGGGGCGGATGGACACTGAAGCTTTCTTT. This sequence encodes CASSLRGGRMDTEAFF.

This clonotype was observed a handful of times. This rearrangement joins TRBV6-5 to TRBJ2-3, with 7 nucleotides matching TRBD2. CDR1 MNHEY and CDR2 SVGAGI come from the germline V gene. This CDR3 region has 14 residues. After removal of 10 bases from V and 0 bases from J, the junction contained 7 bases not matched to a gene. Written as DNA, the CDR3 is TGTGCCACCGCCGAGCGGGGAAGCACAGATACGCAGTATTTT. It codes for CATAERGSTDTQYF.

This sequence joins TRBV7-2 and TRBJ1-6; possible D gene TRBD1, 6 bases. V was pared by 1 base and J by 0 bases, with 13 bases between. Germline CDR1 and CDR2: SGHTA and FQGNSA. The CDR3 covers 18 residues. CDR3 region: CASSLEGTLSSYNSPLHF. CDR3 coding DNA: TGTGCCAGCAGCTTAGAGGGGACATTAAGCTCCTATAATTCACCCCTCCACTTT.